Listed here are 3 T cell receptor beta chains from one sample, sequenced in a study of OX40 agonist ivuxolimab in advanced cancers. The protocol was immunoSEQ multiplex PCR, while the TCRdb copy is restricted to in-frame clones and leaves out a portion. Seen here are about 110,000 clones, 75% to 95% observed once, and the top ten hold roughly 1.1%. The starting material was CD4+ or CD8+ T cells sorted from blood, obtained in a trial of the OX40 agonist ivuxolimab. Every receptor here comes from an adult with an advanced solid tumor such as melanoma, head and neck, liver or kidney cancer.

The genes are TRBV28 and TRBJ1-1, with D perhaps matching TRBD1 (5 bases). V lost 5 bases to trimming and J lost 1 base, with 14 bases between them. The CDR3 loop spans 15 amino acids. Germline CDR1 is MDHEN and CDR2 is SYDVKM. CDR3 DNA sequence: TGTGCCAGCAGTCAGCCGGGGGGGACGAACACTGAAGCTTTCTTT. Protein product: CASSQPGGTNTEAFF.

This chain uses TRBV6-1 with TRBJ1-1; perhaps TRBD1 as D (6 bases). The CDR3 has 18 residues. V lost 3 bases, J lost 0 bases, and 20 bases lay in between. Germline V gives CDR1 MNHNS, CDR2 SASEGT. The CDR3, as DNA: TGTGCCAGCAGTGACCCGTCCTACAGGGTTGTATTGAACACTGAAGCTTTCTTT. It encodes CASSDPSYRVVLNTEAFF.

The V gene is TRBV7-2, the J gene TRBJ1-5; TRBD1 might be the D (5 bases). The CDR3 consists of 13 residues. V gave up 5 bases and J gave up 5 bases, with 10 bases separating them. Germline assignment: CDR1 SGHTA and CDR2 FQGNSA. The CDR3 sequence: CASSIQAHQPQHF. Here the CDR3 DNA reads TGTGCCAGCAGCATACAGGCGCATCAGCCCCAGCATTTT.